The 23 T cell receptor beta chains below come from one sample, sequenced in a study of blood T cell repertoires in COVID-19. Some clones are missing from TCRdb's copy, which holds only in-frame ones; the method was immunoSEQ multiplex PCR. The table records 25,000 to 30,000 clones, about 92% of them present only once. The sample taken for sequencing was peripheral blood. All receptors come from a man aged 65 to 85 with active or convalescent COVID-19.

The genes are TRBV20-1 and TRBJ1-2; perhaps TRBD1 as D (6 bases). Germline V CDR1 and CDR2: DFQATT, SNEGSKA (reference sequence). The CDR3 consists of 11 residues. The DNA of the CDR3 is TGCAGGGGGGGGGCCGAATATGGCTACACCTTC. Amino acid sequence: CRGGAEYGYTF.

V and J are TRBV15 and TRBJ2-1; TRBD2 agrees at 7 bases. Germline lookup yields CDR1 LNHNV and CDR2 YYDKDF (reference sequence). CDR3 length: 17 residues. The V gene end was trimmed by 0 bases and the J gene end by 9 bases; junction bases not matched to a gene: 14. CDR3 nucleotides: TGTGCCACCAGCAGAGATCTATCTTCGACTAGCATCGGTGAGCAGTTCTTC. Translation: CATSRDLSSTSIGEQFF. Drawing the rest from reference TRBV15 and TRBJ2-1, the complete variable domain is DAMVIQNPRYQVTQFGKPVTLSCSQTLNHNVMYWYQQKSSQAPKLLFHYYDKDFNNEADTPDNFQSRRPNTSFCFLDIRSPGLGDTAMYLCATSRDLSSTSIGEQFFGPGTRLTVL.

CDR3: CASSEAGDYGYTF. The DNA of the CDR3 is TGTGCCAGCAGTGAAGCAGGGGACTATGGCTACACCTTC. The chain is built from TRBV6-1 and TRBJ1-2; TRBD1 is a possible D gene (5 bases). This CDR3 has 13 residues. V dropped 0 bases and J dropped 3 bases, with 5 bases sitting between them. Per the germline V gene, CDR1 is MNHNS and CDR2 is SASEGT.

The chain is built from TRBV5-8 and TRBJ2-1; a weak D match, TRBD1 (6 bases). The CDR3 contains 14 residues. The V end lost 3 bases, the J end lost 9 bases, and 16 bases lay between the germline ends. In germline, CDR1 is SGHTS, CDR2 YDEGEE. CDR3 nucleotides: TGTGCCAGCAGCTGGGGGCTCCTGCCTGCTGAGCAGTTCTTC. It encodes CASSWGLLPAEQFF.

The chain uses TRBV30 and TRBJ2-1, with TRBD2 matching 10 bases. J gave up 5 bases and V 7 bases, and 8 bases lay outside the gene matches. The CDR3 length is 14 residues. The germline V gene encodes CDR1 GTSNPN and CDR2 SVGIG (reference sequence). The CDR3 protein is CASSSSGGNNEQFF. The CDR3 nucleotides are TGTGCCTCCTCCTCTAGCGGGGGAAACAATGAGCAGTTCTTC.

V and J are TRBV5-1 and TRBJ2-2; D possibly corresponds to TRBD1 (6 bases). Looked up from germline, CDR1 is SGHRS and CDR2 is YFSETQ. The CDR3 runs 15 residues. Trimming removed 6 bases at V and 6 bases at J, with 18 bases between. CDR3 region: CASTPPEQGAGELFF. The CDR3 bases are TGCGCCAGCACCCCCCCCGAACAGGGAGCCGGGGAGCTGTTTTTT.

The chain couples TRBV7-2 to TRBJ1-5; D is perhaps TRBD1 (5 bases). The ends were cut back, 5 bases at V and 3 bases at J, with 11 bases in the middle. CDR1 SGHTA and CDR2 FQGNSA come from the germline V gene. The CDR3 is 14 amino acids. CDR3 in amino acids: CASSEGHHNQPQHF. CDR3 bases: TGTGCCAGCAGCGAAGGACATCACAATCAGCCCCAGCATTTT.

The gene calls are TRBV19 and TRBJ1-2; 8 nucleotides line up with TRBD1. This CDR3 spans 15 amino acids. V lost 5 bases, J lost 2 bases, and 7 bases stayed unmatched. CDR1 is LNHDA, CDR2 SQIVND, per germline (reference sequence). In nucleotides, the CDR3 is TGTGCCAGTAGTTTACAGGGGGGGGCAAACTATGGCTACACCTTC. It yields the protein CASSLQGGANYGYTF.

CDR3 sequence: CASSPSERRENEQFF. CDR3 DNA: TGTGCCAGCAGCCCCTCTGAAAGACGGGAAAATGAGCAGTTCTTC. This chain connects TRBV11-3 to TRBJ2-1; a weak D match, TRBD2 (5 bases). The CDR3 totals 15 residues. Germline loops: CDR1 SGHNT, CDR2 YENEEA. V was shortened by 5 bases and J by 7 bases, with 18 bases between the two germline ends.

This chain links TRBV19 with TRBJ1-3; 10 bases agree with TRBD1. Germline CDR1 is LNHDA and CDR2 is SQIVND (reference sequence). The trim removed 3 bases at V and 0 bases at J, leaving 5 bases unmatched. The CDR3 runs 17 residues. The CDR3 here is CASSIPGQGVSGNTIYF. The CDR3 coding sequence is TGTGCCAGTAGTATCCCCGGACAGGGGGTCTCTGGAAACACCATATATTTT.

The rearrangement joins TRBV7-6 to TRBJ1-4; no clear D. Germline V gives CDR1 SGHVS, CDR2 FNYEAQ. The CDR3 runs 16 residues. With 5 bases removed from V and 0 bases from J, the gap between germline ends came to 13 bases. The CDR3 protein is CASSPGLSATNEKLFF. CDR3 sequence (DNA): TGTGCCAGCAGCCCCGGACTCTCGGCAACTAATGAAAAACTGTTTTTT.

This chain uses TRBV7-2 with TRBJ2-7, with 10 bases lining up with TRBD1. Germline V gives CDR1 SGHTA, CDR2 FQGNSA. The CDR3 consists of 16 residues. Trimming removed 2 bases from V and 4 bases from J; junction bases left unmatched: 8. The CDR3 nucleotides read TGTGCCAGCAGCTTATTAGCGGACAGGGGGAATTACGAGCAGTACTTC. Translated, it gives CASSLLADRGNYEQYF.

V is TRBV6-5 and J is TRBJ1-2, with D possibly TRBD1 on 5 matching bases. With 8 bases removed from V and 4 bases from J, the gap between germline ends came to 11 bases. The CDR3 has 12 amino acids. The germline gives CDR1 MNHEY, CDR2 SVGAGI. For the CDR3, the DNA is TGTGCCAGCGTGACAGAGCTCTATGGCTACACCTTC. It encodes CASVTELYGYTF.

J is TRBJ1-3 and V is TRBV13; possible D gene TRBD1, 6 bases. Germline V gene lookup returns CDR1 PRHDT and CDR2 FYEKMQ (reference sequence). V was shortened by 1 base and J by 2 bases, with 9 bases between the two germline ends. The length of the CDR3 is 15 residues. CDR3 in amino acids: CASSLVGTPGNTIYF. CDR3 DNA: TGTGCCAGCAGCTTAGTCGGGACACCTGGAAACACCATATATTTT.

The sample holds one count of this clone. The chain employs TRBV6-5 and TRBJ2-3; 9 bases align to TRBD2. Germline CDR1 and CDR2: MNHEY and SVGAGI. This CDR3 is built from 15 residues. Losses at the gene ends were 2 bases for V and 6 bases for J; bases not matched to a gene: 6. The CDR3 region has the DNA TGTGCCAGCAGTTACGGGGGGACTAGCTACGATACGCAGTATTTT. Protein product: CASSYGGTSYDTQYF.

The genes are TRBV29-1 and TRBJ1-6, with D perhaps TRBD1 (6 bases). This CDR3 has 13 amino acids. V lost 7 bases and J 5 bases, leaving 12 bases between the germline ends. CDR1 and CDR2 (germline): SQVTM, ANQGSEA. CDR3 region: CSARTANNSPLHF. The DNA of the CDR3 is TGCAGCGCCCGGACAGCTAATAATTCACCCCTCCACTTT. The variable domain in full, with the rest retrieved from reference TRBV29-1 and TRBJ1-6, is SAVISQKPSRDICQRGTSLTIQCQVDSQVTMMFWYRQQPGQSLTLIATANQGSEATYESGFVIDKFPISRPNLTFSTLTVSNMSPEDSSIYLCSARTANNSPLHFGNGTRLTVT.

In the case of this clone: Other DNA sequences in the same sample also yield this CDR3. The rearrangement links TRBV20-1 to TRBJ1-2; 9 nucleotides line up with TRBD1. The CDR3 is made up of 11 amino acids. V was clipped by 6 bases and J by 6 bases; unmatched bases: 2. Looked up from germline, CDR1 is DFQATT and CDR2 is SNEGSKA (reference sequence). The CDR3 bases are TGCAGTGCAAGGACAGGGGATGGCTACACCTTC. Translation gives CSARTGDGYTF.

The V and J genes are TRBV19 and TRBJ1-5; 10 nucleotides agree with TRBD1. Germline V gene lookup returns CDR1 LNHDA and CDR2 SQIVND (reference sequence). The V gene end was trimmed by 4 bases and the J gene end by 2 bases; junction bases not matched to a gene: 5. The CDR3 spans 16 residues. This chain's CDR3 is CASSKDRGSGNQPQHF. In DNA, the CDR3 is TGTGCCAGTAGTAAGGACAGGGGGTCGGGCAATCAGCCCCAGCATTTT.

V and J are TRBV28 and TRBJ2-7, with TRBD2 matching 8 bases. The CDR3 consists of 14 residues. Per germline, CDR1 MDHEN and CDR2 SYDVKM. The ends lost 4 bases at V and 2 bases at J; junction bases unmatched: 4. CDR3 DNA: TGTGCCAGCAGTTCCTCCGGGGGGGCCTACGAGCAGTACTTC. Encoded protein: CASSSSGGAYEQYF.

The rearrangement joins TRBV12-5 to TRBJ1-3; D unresolved. The CDR3 is made up of 15 amino acids. Trimming stripped 6 bases from V and 0 bases from J, with 12 bases between. The germline CDR1 and CDR2 sequences are LGHNT and FRNRAP. CDR3 coding DNA: TGTGCTAGTGGGGAGGCAGGCTTCTCTGGAAACACCATATATTTT. Translated: CASGEAGFSGNTIYF. The variable domain in full, completed from reference TRBV12-5 and TRBJ1-3, reads DARVTQTPRHKVTEMGQEVTMRCQPILGHNTVFWYRQTMMQGLELLAYFRNRAPLDDSGMPKDRFSAEMPDATLATLKIQPSEPRDSAVYFCASGEAGFSGNTIYFGEGSWLTVV.

This chain connects TRBV7-3 to TRBJ1-2; D gene uncertain. The germline V and J ends were trimmed by 4 bases and 7 bases, with 19 bases remaining between them. This CDR3 has 15 amino acids. Germline lookup yields CDR1 SGHTA and CDR2 FQGTGA. The CDR3 loop is CASSSSGGPAGGYTF. Here the CDR3 DNA reads TGTGCCAGCAGCTCCTCCGGTGGGCCGGCTGGTGGCTACACCTTC.

This clone was recorded once. The chain combines TRBV9 with TRBJ1-4; a weak D match, TRBD1 (5 bases). Trimming left V 3 bases short and J 5 bases short, with 20 bases between. The germline V gene encodes CDR1 SGDLS and CDR2 YYNGEE. The CDR3 has 17 residues. CDR3 in amino acids: CASSASAGVAGNEKLFF. The CDR3 DNA reads as TGTGCCAGCAGCGCAAGTGCGGGGGTGGCCGGCAATGAAAAACTGTTTTTT.

This clone was counted between two and nine times. This chain's CDR3 is CASSPGGGVTDTQYF. CDR3 bases: TGTGCCAGCAGCCCCGGGGGAGGGGTGACAGATACGCAGTATTTT. The genes are TRBV9 and TRBJ2-3; 7 nucleotides line up with TRBD2. From germline, CDR1 is SGDLS and CDR2 YYNGEE. The trim removed 4 bases at V and 3 bases at J, leaving 8 bases unmatched. The CDR3 runs to 15 residues.